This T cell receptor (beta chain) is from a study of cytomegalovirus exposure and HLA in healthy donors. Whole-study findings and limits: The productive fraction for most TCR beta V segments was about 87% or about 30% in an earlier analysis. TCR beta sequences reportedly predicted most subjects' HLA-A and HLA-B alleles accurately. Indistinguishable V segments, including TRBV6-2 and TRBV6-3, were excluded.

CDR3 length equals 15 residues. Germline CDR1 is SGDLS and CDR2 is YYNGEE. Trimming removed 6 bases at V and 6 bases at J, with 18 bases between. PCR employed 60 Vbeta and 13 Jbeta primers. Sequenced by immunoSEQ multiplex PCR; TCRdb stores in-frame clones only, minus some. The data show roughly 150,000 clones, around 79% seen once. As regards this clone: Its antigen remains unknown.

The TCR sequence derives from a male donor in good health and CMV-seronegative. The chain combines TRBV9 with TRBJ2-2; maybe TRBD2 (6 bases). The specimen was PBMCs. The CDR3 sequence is CASTPFGGTAGELFF. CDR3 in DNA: TGTGCCAGCACTCCTTTTGGAGGGACGGCCGGGGAGCTGTTTTTT.